This T cell receptor (beta chain) came from a study of CD8 T cells in ankylosing spondylitis. Study-level results: Disease-linked clones reportedly showed significant enrichment in matched ankylosing spondylitis synovial fluid. A TCR beta motif made of 7 to 9 highly homologous variants seemed typical of ankylosing spondylitis blood. Prior work had noted some motif variants in reactive arthritis blood and synovial fluid.

Germline loops: CDR1 MNHEY, CDR2 SVGEGT. The ends lost 0 bases at V and 0 bases at J; junction bases unmatched: 8. This CDR3 comprises 18 residues. TCRdb used MiXCR to reprocess the 5' RACE reads, holding one entry per CDR3 protein. In the table there are 200,000 or so distinct CDR3 sequences, 10% to 15% of which are singletons. This clonotype was picked up many times. Its specificity is unknown. Sample: blood, either unsorted or a sorted T cell fraction (not recorded which). The chain employs TRBV6-2 or TRBV6-3 and TRBJ2-7, with TRBD2 identical over 10 bases. The receptor was derived from a female donor with ankylosing spondylitis or in good health (not recorded which). CDR3 coding DNA: TGTGCCAGCAGTTACTCGCCGGGACTAGCGTGGAGCTCCTACGAGCAGTACTTC. Its translation: CASSYSPGLAWSSYEQYF.